A selection of T cell receptor beta chains follows, all from one sample in a study of T-cell memory formation after mild COVID-19. TCRdb re-derived calls from the 5' RACE reads in MiXCR, one entry per CDR3 protein. The profile shows roughly 150,000 distinct CDR3 sequences, 14% of them singletons. Specimen: PBMCs or a T cell subset sorted from them (not recorded which). The receptors stem from an adult woman who had mild COVID-19 (a few samples of this study predate the infection). Cell type and time point are not known. The CDR3 runs from the conserved cysteine through the conserved F or W. D genes are given only for firm matches. Clone sizes are given selectively: once, few, many, or a class where the clone is expanded.

>TRBJ2-5|TRBV2|.|.
CASRTTLQETQYF
TGTGCCAGCAGGACAACCCTCCAAGAGACCCAGTACTTC
>TRBJ1-1|TRBV7-9|TRBD1|few
CASSGTGGGTEAFF
TGTGCCAGCAGCGGGACAGGGGGGGGCACTGAAGCTTTCTTT
>TRBJ1-5|TRBV4-1|.|many
CASSQEDRSNQPQHF
TGCGCCAGCAGCCAAGAGGACAGAAGCAATCAGCCCCAGCATTTT
>TRBJ2-1|TRBV7-6|.|few
CASSLLGLSNEQFF
TGTGCCAGCAGCTTATTGGGGCTATCCAATGAGCAGTTCTTC
>TRBJ2-1|TRBV24-1|TRBD2|few
CATSLSGTSGLSSYNEQFF
TGTGCCACCAGTCTCTCCGGGACTAGCGGATTGAGCTCCTACAATGAGCAGTTCTTC
>TRBJ1-2|TRBV9|.|few
CASSAREGDGYTF
TGTGCCAGCAGCGCGAGGGAGGGCGATGGCTACACCTTC
>TRBJ2-4|TRBV14|TRBD1|few
CASSPRDRGAKNIQYF
TGTGCCAGCAGCCCTAGGGACAGGGGGGCCAAAAACATTCAGTACTTC
>TRBJ1-1|TRBV5-1|.|.
CASSLKGTQARNTEAFF
TGCGCCAGCAGCTTGAAAGGGACCCAGGCTCGGAACACTGAAGCTTTCTTT
>TRBJ2-7|TRBV29-1|.|.
CSGQKGYEQYF
TGCAGCGGGCAGAAAGGCTACGAGCAGTACTTC
>TRBJ2-7|TRBV11-2|.|.
CASGLALSYEQYF
TGTGCCAGCGGTCTAGCGCTTTCCTACGAGCAGTACTTC
>TRBJ2-3|TRBV11-2|TRBD1|many
CASSSRDRGSDTQYF
TGTGCCAGCAGCTCACGGGACAGGGGTTCAGATACGCAGTATTTT
>TRBJ2-7|TRBV29-1|TRBD2|.
CSVPSGGAGYEQYF
TGCAGCGTCCCCAGCGGGGGGGCAGGCTACGAGCAGTACTTC
>TRBJ1-5|TRBV30|.|few
CAWSVRRTGTKQPQHF
TGTGCCTGGAGTGTAAGGCGCACGGGGACAAAACAGCCCCAGCATTTT
>TRBJ2-3|TRBV29-1|.|.
CSVEFGQGGDTQYF
TGCAGCGTTGAGTTTGGGCAGGGAGGCGATACGCAGTATTTT
>TRBJ2-7|TRBV6-2/TRBV6-3|TRBD2|.
CASNAGGDNEQYF
TGTGCCAGCAATGCGGGGGGGGACAATGAGCAGTACTTC
>TRBJ2-2|TRBV20-1|TRBD2|.
CSATSGGTGELFF
TGCAGTGCCACTAGCGGTGGGACCGGGGAGCTGTTTTTT
>TRBJ1-2|TRBV5-5|.|few
CASSLGGFGYGYTF
TGTGCCAGCAGCTTGGGAGGGTTTGGCTATGGCTACACCTTC
>TRBJ2-5|TRBV7-9|.|.
CASSRSSETQYF
TGTGCCAGCAGCCGTTCGTCGGAGACCCAGTACTTC
>TRBJ2-7|TRBV7-2|TRBD1|.
CASSLADRKNEQYF
TGTGCCAGCAGCTTAGCGGACAGGAAGAACGAGCAGTACTTC
>TRBJ1-1|TRBV7-9|TRBD1|.
CASSWSGQGVAEAFF
TGTGCCAGCAGCTGGTCGGGACAGGGGGTGGCTGAAGCTTTCTTT
>TRBJ2-1|TRBV7-7|TRBD1|.
CASSYTGDNEQFF
TGTGCCAGCAGCTATACAGGGGACAATGAGCAGTTCTTC
>TRBJ1-5|TRBV7-8|.|.
CASSLVGVVKGKDQPQHF
TGTGCCAGCAGCTTAGTCGGCGTCGTCAAAGGGAAGGATCAGCCCCAGCATTTT
>TRBJ2-5|TRBV12-3/TRBV12-4|TRBD1|few
CASSPGQNAQETQYF
TGTGCCAGCAGCCCGGGACAGAACGCCCAAGAGACCCAGTACTTC
>TRBJ2-2|TRBV7-6|.|.
CASGEIIGAGELFF
TGTGCCAGCGGGGAGATAATTGGGGCCGGGGAGCTGTTTTTT
>TRBJ2-4|TRBV7-9|.|.
CASSLDQGGKNIQYF
TGTGCCAGCAGCTTAGATCAGGGAGGCAAAAACATTCAGTACTTC
>TRBJ2-7|TRBV7-9|.|many
CASSLDPYEQYF
TGTGCCAGCAGCTTAGATCCCTACGAGCAGTACTTC
>TRBJ1-1|TRBV29-1|.|many
CSAVVNTEAFF
TGCAGCGCCGTCGTGAACACTGAAGCTTTCTTT
>TRBJ2-3|TRBV5-1|TRBD2|few
CASSLEASGATTDTQYF
TGCGCCAGCAGCTTGGAGGCTAGCGGGGCTACCACAGATACGCAGTATTTT
>TRBJ2-1|TRBV12-3/TRBV12-4|TRBD2|.
CASSAFPGTSGGANNEQFF
TGTGCCAGCAGTGCTTTTCCCGGGACTAGCGGGGGGGCTAACAATGAGCAGTTCTTC
>TRBJ2-7|TRBV7-9|.|.
CATGTYYEQYF
TGCGCTACCGGGACGTACTACGAGCAGTACTTC
>TRBJ1-2|TRBV9|TRBD1|.
CASSATGQGFSNYGYTF
TGTGCCAGCAGCGCAACGGGACAGGGTTTTTCTAACTATGGCTACACCTTC
>TRBJ1-1|TRBV19|.|few
CASSMSGGTEAFF
TGTGCCAGTAGTATGTCTGGGGGGACTGAAGCTTTCTTT
>TRBJ2-7|TRBV7-9|.|once
CDSSLEVTERVEQYF
TGTGACAGCAGCCTCGAGGTGACTGAGAGGGTCGAGCAGTACTTC
>TRBJ1-1|TRBV2|.|few
CASSAGRMNTEAFF
TGTGCCAGCAGTGCCGGACGGATGAACACTGAAGCTTTCTTT
>TRBJ2-1|TRBV6-6|.|few
CASSYVEDEQFF
TGTGCCAGCAGTTACGTGGAGGATGAGCAGTTCTTC
>TRBJ2-2|TRBV19|.|few
CASSTVNTGELFF
TGTGCCAGTAGTACTGTAAACACCGGGGAGCTGTTTTTT
>TRBJ2-3|TRBV13|TRBD2|.
CASSSYRGGSTDTQYF
TGTGCCAGCAGCTCTTATCGCGGGGGAAGCACAGATACGCAGTATTTT
>TRBJ2-1|TRBV20-1|.|few
CSAREFDEQFF
TGCAGTGCTAGAGAGTTTGATGAGCAGTTCTTC
>TRBJ2-1|TRBV15|TRBD2|few
CATSRDREVDNEQFF
TGTGCCACCAGCAGAGATCGGGAGGTAGACAATGAGCAGTTCTTC
>TRBJ2-7|TRBV12-3/TRBV12-4|TRBD2|.
CASSPGGGGEQYF
TGTGCCAGCAGCCCCGGGGGGGGGGGCGAGCAGTACTTC
>TRBJ2-2|TRBV5-6|.|.
CASRPGGGAGELFF
TGTGCCAGCAGACCCGGCGGGGGCGCCGGGGAGCTGTTTTTT